This is a list of T cell receptor beta chains from one sample in a study of beta chain features in type 1 diabetes. TCRdb's table, derived via immunoSEQ multiplex PCR, lists solely in-frame clones and lacks some. Of around 190,000 clones listed, about 12% are singletons. Sequencing input: central memory CD4+ T cells from blood. The receptor set was obtained from a young woman in good health. Both conserved end residues are part of each CDR3. The order of the fields is D gene, J gene, V gene, clone size, CDR3 protein, CDR3 DNA. A D gene is named only where the DNA matches it firmly. Clone size, where shown, is once, few, many, or a class for clones that have expanded.

d_call: TRBD1
j_call: TRBJ2-7
v_call: TRBV5-1
clone_size: few
cdr3_aa: CASRQGPGVDEQYF
cdr3_nt: TGCGCCAGCCGACAGGGGCCAGGGGTGGACGAGCAGTACTTC

d_call: TRBD1
j_call: TRBJ2-1
v_call: TRBV19
clone_size: .
cdr3_aa: CASSQTGVNNEQFF
cdr3_nt: TGTGCCAGTAGCCAGACAGGGGTAAACAATGAGCAGTTCTTC

d_call: TRBD2
j_call: TRBJ2-1
v_call: TRBV28
clone_size: few
cdr3_aa: CASSRSGTSGVLEQFF
cdr3_nt: TGTGCCAGCAGCAGATCCGGGACTAGCGGAGTTCTGGAGCAGTTCTTC

d_call: .
j_call: TRBJ1-5
v_call: TRBV5-6
clone_size: .
cdr3_aa: CASSLGEQPQHF
cdr3_nt: TGTGCCAGCAGCTTGGGAGAGCAGCCCCAGCATTTT

d_call: .
j_call: TRBJ2-4
v_call: TRBV11-2
clone_size: .
cdr3_aa: CASASSVAVKNIQYF
cdr3_nt: TGTGCCAGCGCGAGTAGTGTGGCGGTAAAAAACATTCAGTACTTC

d_call: .
j_call: TRBJ1-5
v_call: TRBV29-1
clone_size: few
cdr3_aa: CSVQDSPNQPQHF
cdr3_nt: TGCAGCGTTCAGGACAGCCCCAATCAGCCCCAGCATTTT

d_call: TRBD2
j_call: TRBJ2-1
v_call: TRBV19
clone_size: .
cdr3_aa: CASSMRSSGRGSEQFF
cdr3_nt: TGTGCCAGTAGTATGCGGTCTAGCGGGAGGGGGAGTGAGCAGTTCTTC

d_call: TRBD1
j_call: TRBJ2-5
v_call: TRBV13
clone_size: .
cdr3_aa: CASSLERGPDRAKTQYF
cdr3_nt: TGTGCCAGCAGCTTAGAGAGGGGACCGGACAGGGCGAAGACCCAGTACTTC

d_call: .
j_call: TRBJ2-3
v_call: TRBV5-4
clone_size: many
cdr3_aa: CASTGSGRVRDTQYF
cdr3_nt: TGTGCCAGCACTGGATCCGGGAGAGTCCGGGATACGCAGTATTTT

d_call: .
j_call: TRBJ2-5
v_call: TRBV2
clone_size: .
cdr3_aa: CASSRRDTYQETQYF
cdr3_nt: TGTGCCAGCAGTAGACGGGACACTTACCAAGAGACCCAGTACTTC

d_call: .
j_call: TRBJ1-1
v_call: TRBV30
clone_size: few
cdr3_aa: CAWGAGGPAAFF
cdr3_nt: TGTGCCTGGGGGGCCGGGGGGCCCGCTGCTTTCTTT

d_call: TRBD2
j_call: TRBJ2-1
v_call: TRBV18
clone_size: .
cdr3_aa: CASSPRLAGGPSHEQFF
cdr3_nt: TGTGCCAGCTCACCCCGACTAGCGGGAGGCCCCTCACATGAGCAGTTCTTC

d_call: TRBD2
j_call: TRBJ2-3
v_call: TRBV11-2
clone_size: few
cdr3_aa: CASSLHLAGPTDTQYF
cdr3_nt: TGTGCCAGCAGCTTACATCTAGCGGGGCCCACAGATACGCAGTATTTT

d_call: .
j_call: TRBJ1-2
v_call: TRBV6-6
clone_size: .
cdr3_aa: CASSYEGAHYGYTF
cdr3_nt: TGTGCCAGCAGTTACGAGGGCGCGCACTATGGCTACACCTTC

d_call: TRBD1
j_call: TRBJ1-2
v_call: TRBV18
clone_size: .
cdr3_aa: CASSPMDDRVKGGYTF
cdr3_nt: TGTGCCAGCTCACCAATGGACGACAGGGTGAAAGGTGGCTACACCTTC

d_call: .
j_call: TRBJ1-1
v_call: TRBV2
clone_size: .
cdr3_aa: CASSAKNTEAFF
cdr3_nt: TGTGCCAGCAGTGCTAAGAACACTGAAGCTTTCTTT

d_call: TRBD1
j_call: TRBJ1-2
v_call: TRBV7-9
clone_size: .
cdr3_aa: CASSVSGGYGYTF
cdr3_nt: TGTGCCAGCAGCGTCTCAGGGGGCTATGGCTACACCTTC